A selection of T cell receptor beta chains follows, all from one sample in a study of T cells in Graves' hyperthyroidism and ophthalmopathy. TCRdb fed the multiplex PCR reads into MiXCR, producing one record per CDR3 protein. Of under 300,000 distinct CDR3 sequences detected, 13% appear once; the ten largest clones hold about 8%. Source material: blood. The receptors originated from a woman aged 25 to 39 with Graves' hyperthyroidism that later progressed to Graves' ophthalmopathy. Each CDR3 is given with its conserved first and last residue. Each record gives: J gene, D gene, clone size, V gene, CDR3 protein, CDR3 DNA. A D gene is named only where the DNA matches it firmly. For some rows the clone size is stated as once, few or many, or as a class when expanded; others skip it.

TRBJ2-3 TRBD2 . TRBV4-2 CASSQDGLAGEVDTQYF TGTGCCAGCAGCCAAGACGGACTAGCGGGAGAGGTAGATACGCAGTATTTT
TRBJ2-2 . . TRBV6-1 CASIYSGVNTGELFF TGTGCCAGCATATATAGCGGAGTTAACACCGGGGAGCTGTTTTTT
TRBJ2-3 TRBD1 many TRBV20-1 CSVLTGVSGDTQYF TGCAGTGTTTTAACAGGGGTTTCAGGAGATACGCAGTATTTT
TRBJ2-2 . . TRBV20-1 CSARAPTGELFF TGCAGTGCTAGGGCGCCCACCGGGGAGCTGTTTTTT
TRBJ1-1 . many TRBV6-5 CASSYVPVLTEAFF TGTGCCAGCAGTTACGTTCCAGTGTTGACTGAAGCTTTCTTT
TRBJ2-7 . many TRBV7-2 CASSPRISSYEQYF TGTGCCAGCAGTCCTCGGATAAGCTCCTACGAGCAGTACTTC
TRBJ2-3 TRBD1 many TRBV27 CASSLDLGQRRDTQYF TGTGCCAGCAGTTTGGACCTGGGACAGCGAAGGGATACGCAGTATTTT
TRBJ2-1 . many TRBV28 CASSLSGASTSRRGNEQFF TGTGCCAGCAGTTTATCAGGGGCCTCCACCTCTAGGAGGGGCAATGAGCAGTTCTTC
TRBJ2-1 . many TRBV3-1 CASSGTNEQFF TGTGCCAGCAGCGGGACTAATGAGCAGTTCTTC
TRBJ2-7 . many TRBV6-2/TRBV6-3 CASSYGSSLEQYF TGTGCCAGCAGTTACGGTAGCAGCCTCGAGCAGTACTTC
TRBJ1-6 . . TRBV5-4 CASSLARPESSPLHF TGTGCCAGCAGCTTGGCCAGGCCAGAGAGTTCACCCCTCCACTTT
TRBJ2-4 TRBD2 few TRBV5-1 CASSFTSGRGKNIQYF TGCGCCAGCAGCTTCACTAGCGGGAGAGGCAAAAACATTCAGTACTTC
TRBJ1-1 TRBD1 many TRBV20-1 CSARATLQGPGTEAFF TGCAGTGCTAGAGCAACACTACAGGGGCCAGGGACTGAAGCTTTCTTT
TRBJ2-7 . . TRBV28 CASRGPGSINEQYF TGTGCCAGCAGGGGTCCAGGGAGCATCAACGAGCAGTACTTC
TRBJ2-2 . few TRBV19 CASSIRPAFTGELFF TGTGCCAGTAGTATCCGTCCGGCCTTCACCGGGGAGCTGTTTTTT
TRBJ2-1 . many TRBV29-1 CSVVVGLEWDEQFF TGCAGCGTTGTAGTGGGCCTAGAATGGGATGAGCAGTTCTTC
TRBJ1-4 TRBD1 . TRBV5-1 CASSITGGETNEKLFF TGCGCCAGCAGCATAACAGGGGGTGAAACTAATGAAAAACTGTTTTTT
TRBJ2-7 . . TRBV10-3 CAISDIRSSYEQYF TGTGCCATCAGTGATATCAGGAGCTCCTACGAGCAGTACTTC
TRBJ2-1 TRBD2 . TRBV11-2 CASSLRREGLYNEQFF TGTGCCAGCAGCTTACGTCGGGAGGGCCTATACAATGAGCAGTTCTTC
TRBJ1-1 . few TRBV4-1 CASSPFLIPNTEAFF TGCGCCAGCAGCCCATTTTTAATCCCGAACACTGAAGCTTTCTTT
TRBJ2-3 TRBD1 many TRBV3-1 CASSPLDRTGDTQYF TGTGCCAGCAGCCCCCTGGACAGGACGGGGGATACGCAGTATTTT
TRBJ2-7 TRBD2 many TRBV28 CASSRLLGGLAGVEYEQYF TGTGCCAGCAGTCGTTTGTTAGGGGGACTAGCGGGAGTAGAGTACGAGCAGTACTTC
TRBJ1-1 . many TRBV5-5 CASSLDDLVNTEAFF TGTGCCAGCAGCCTGGACGACCTAGTGAACACTGAAGCTTTCTTT
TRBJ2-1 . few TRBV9 CASSVWDNWDNEQFF TGTGCCAGCAGCGTCTGGGACAACTGGGACAATGAGCAGTTCTTC
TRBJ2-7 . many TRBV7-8 CASSFLGGAVYEQYF TGTGCCAGCAGCTTTTTGGGCGGGGCGGTCTACGAGCAGTACTTC
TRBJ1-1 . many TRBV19 CASSIARETEAFF TGTGCCAGTAGTATCGCCAGGGAAACTGAAGCTTTCTTT
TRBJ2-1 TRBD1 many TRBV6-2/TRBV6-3 CASSYSGRGPNEQFF TGTGCCAGCAGTTACTCGGGCAGGGGGCCGAATGAGCAGTTCTTC
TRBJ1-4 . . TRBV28 CASRRLNEKLFF TGTGCCAGCAGACGGCTTAATGAAAAACTGTTTTTT
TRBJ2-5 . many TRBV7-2 CASSLYGGGPQTQYF TGTGCCAGCAGCTTATATGGGGGCGGGCCCCAGACCCAGTACTTC
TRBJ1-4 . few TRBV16 CASSQTISDPQRLFF TGTGCCAGCAGCCAAACAATCTCGGACCCCCAGCGTCTGTTTTTT
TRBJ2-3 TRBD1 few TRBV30 CAWRGAGTGLTDTQYF TGTGCCTGGAGAGGAGCCGGGACAGGGCTCACAGATACGCAGTATTTT
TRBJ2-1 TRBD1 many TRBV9 CASSVVPRGTYNEQFF TGTGCCAGCAGCGTAGTCCCCAGGGGGACCTACAATGAGCAGTTCTTC
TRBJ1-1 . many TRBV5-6 CASSFSAGNEAFF TGTGCCAGCAGCTTCTCAGCAGGTAATGAAGCTTTCTTT
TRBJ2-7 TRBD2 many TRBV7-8 CASSLEGRGKLSAYEQYF TGTGCCAGCAGCTTAGAAGGGAGGGGCAAATTATCAGCGTACGAGCAGTACTTC
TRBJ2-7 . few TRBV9 CASSVSTGLDGEQYF TGTGCCAGCAGCGTAAGCACAGGCCTAGATGGCGAGCAGTACTTC
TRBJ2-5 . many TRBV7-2 CASSPDGWGETQYF TGTGCCAGCAGCCCGGACGGGTGGGGCGAGACCCAGTACTTC
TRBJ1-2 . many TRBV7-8 CASSDRRDPIFYGYTF TGTGCCAGCAGTGACAGACGGGACCCAATTTTTTACGGCTACACCTTC
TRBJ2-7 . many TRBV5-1 CASSSDASYEQYF TGCGCCAGCAGCTCGGACGCTTCCTACGAGCAGTACTTC
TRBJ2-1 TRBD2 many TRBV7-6 CASSLRREGLDEQFF TGTGCCAGCAGCTTAAGACGGGAGGGCTTGGATGAGCAGTTCTTC
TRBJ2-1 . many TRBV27 CASSLFGGGGREQFF TGTGCCAGCAGTTTATTTGGGGGTGGGGGGCGTGAGCAGTTCTTC
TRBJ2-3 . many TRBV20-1 CSASENTDTQYF TGCAGTGCTAGTGAGAACACAGATACGCAGTATTTT
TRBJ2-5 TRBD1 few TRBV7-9 CASSTKTGIQKTQYF TGTGCCAGCAGCACAAAGACAGGGATCCAGAAGACCCAGTACTTC
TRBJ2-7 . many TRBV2 CASTKRGSYEQYF TGTGCCAGCACAAAGCGAGGCTCCTACGAGCAGTACTTC
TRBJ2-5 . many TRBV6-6 CASSYSGSRLETQYF TGTGCCAGCAGTTACTCGGGTTCGCGTTTGGAGACCCAGTACTTC
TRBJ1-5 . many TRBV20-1 CSARGPGGDSQPQHF TGCAGTGCTAGAGGACCTGGTGGAGACAGTCAGCCCCAGCATTTT
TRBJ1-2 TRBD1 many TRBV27 CASSSFSGTANYGYTF TGTGCCAGCAGTTCTTTTTCCGGGACAGCTAACTATGGCTACACCTTC
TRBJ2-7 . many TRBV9 CASSPGGLYEQYF TGTGCCAGCAGCCCCGGGGGACTTTACGAGCAGTACTTC
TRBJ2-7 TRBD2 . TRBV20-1 CSAIGIEASGRLPYEQYF TGCAGTGCTATTGGCATTGAGGCTAGCGGGCGCCTTCCCTACGAGCAGTACTTC
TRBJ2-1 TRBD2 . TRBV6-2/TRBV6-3 CASSCSPTSGRVTDEQFF TGTGCCAGCAGTTGCTCCCCCACTAGCGGGAGGGTGACGGATGAGCAGTTCTTC
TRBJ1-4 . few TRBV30 CAWRRKDNEKLFF TGTGCCTGGAGACGGAAGGATAATGAAAAACTGTTTTTT
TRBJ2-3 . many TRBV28 CASRTSTDTQYF TGTGCCAGCCGGACAAGCACAGATACGCAGTATTTT
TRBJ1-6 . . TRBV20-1 CSATEGNSPLHF TGCAGTGCTACCGAGGGTAATTCACCCCTCCACTTT
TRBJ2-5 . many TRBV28 CAADSSYF TGTGCCGCTGACAGTTCTTACTTC
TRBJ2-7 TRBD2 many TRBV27 CASSPGTSRFDEQYF TGTGCCAGCAGTCCAGGGACTAGCCGGTTCGACGAGCAGTACTTC
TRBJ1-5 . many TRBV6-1 CASQTFGGPNSNQPQHF TGTGCCAGCCAAACCTTTGGGGGGCCCAATAGCAATCAGCCCCAGCATTTT